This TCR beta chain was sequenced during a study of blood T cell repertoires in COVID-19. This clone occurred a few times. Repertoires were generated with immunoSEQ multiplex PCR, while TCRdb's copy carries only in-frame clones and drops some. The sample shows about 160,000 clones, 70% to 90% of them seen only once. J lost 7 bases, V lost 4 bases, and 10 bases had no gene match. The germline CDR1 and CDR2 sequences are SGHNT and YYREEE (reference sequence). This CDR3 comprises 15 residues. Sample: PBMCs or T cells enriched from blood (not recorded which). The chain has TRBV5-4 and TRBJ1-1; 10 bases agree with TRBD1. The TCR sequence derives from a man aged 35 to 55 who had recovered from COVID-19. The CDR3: CASSLPGTGVGEAFF. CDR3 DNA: TGTGCCAGCAGCCTACCCGGGACAGGGGTAGGTGAAGCTTTCTTT.